This entry features one TCR beta chain sequence. The sample originates from a study of T cell changes during pregnancy in multiple sclerosis. The CDR3 has 13 amino acids. The V gene end was trimmed by 7 bases and the J gene end by 6 bases; junction bases not matched to a gene: 6. The V gene's germline CDR1 is PRHDT and CDR2 FYEKMQ (reference sequence). The repertoire was sequenced with immunoSEQ multiplex PCR; TCRdb's copy has only in-frame clones and lacks some. This sample has fewer than 70,000 clones, with approximately 92% found just once. The chain carries TRBV13 and TRBJ2-1; 7 nucleotides agree with TRBD2. The receptor comes from a female donor with multiple sclerosis, enrolled in a pregnancy study. The specimen was peripheral blood, collected in the second trimester of pregnancy. The DNA of the CDR3 is TGTGCCAGCACACGGGAGGATGGCAATGAGCAGTTCTTC. Its translation is CASTREDGNEQFF.